This T cell receptor (beta chain) was recovered during a study of breast tumors, draining lymph nodes, adjacent tissues. This clonotype was counted at least ten times. Its antigen is not identified. Each CDR3 protein is one row after TCRdb ran MiXCR on the multiplex PCR reads. The sample carries 15,000 or so distinct CDR3 sequences, roughly 45% recorded once. Germline CDR1 and CDR2: LGHDT and YNNKEL (reference sequence). This CDR3 comprises 17 residues. The ends lost 2 bases at V and 7 bases at J; junction bases unmatched: 13. Study-level findings and limits: Tumor TCR diversity was below lymph nodes but above nontumor tissue. Findings are consistent with lymph node origin and intratumoral expansion of most tumor T cells. Luminal-like breast cancer showed significantly higher tumor–nontumor repertoire similarity than basal-like.

The sample comprised tumor-adjacent breast tissue. The chain links TRBV3-1 to TRBJ1-4; 7 bases are a match to TRBD1. This receptor was identified in a female donor with breast cancer. Some clones in this sample may be carry-over from other donors' samples. As DNA, the CDR3 is TGTGCCAGCAGCCAAAAGGGGGCAGGGGAATTTGGTGAAAAACTGTTTTTT. It translates to CASSQKGAGEFGEKLFF.